The present TCR beta chain was sequenced within a study of T cell repertoires in cytomegalovirus infection. Study at large: CMV epitopes, recently identified HLA-C-restricted and well-studied HLA-B-restricted, were used. A matching HLA type, together with CMV infection, was signaled by public TCR beta signatures. Study-wide results and caveats: The ex vivo response was dominated by HLA-C-restricted CMV-specific TCR beta clonotypes. Identification of carriers of CMV plus the relevant HLA was achieved through cumulative public TCR beta family frequency.

This clonotype has just a few counts. Its matching antigen is unknown. This CDR3 contains 11 residues. Trimming pared 10 bases from V and 4 bases from J, leaving 7 bases between. TCRdb independently ran MiXCR on the reads; one entry per CDR3 protein. The sample shows nearly 700,000 distinct CDR3 sequences, 30% to 35% of them seen only once. V gene TRBV12-3 or TRBV12-4 combines with J gene TRBJ1-4; D is unresolved. The TCR originated in a human donor in good health (CMV status not recorded). Some clones in this sample may be carry-over from other donors' samples. Sequenced here: cultured PBMCs, sampled from culture after CMV antigen stimulation. The CDR3 DNA follows: TGTGCCACCCTAGATAATGAAAAACTGTTTTTT. Translation gives CATLDNEKLFF.